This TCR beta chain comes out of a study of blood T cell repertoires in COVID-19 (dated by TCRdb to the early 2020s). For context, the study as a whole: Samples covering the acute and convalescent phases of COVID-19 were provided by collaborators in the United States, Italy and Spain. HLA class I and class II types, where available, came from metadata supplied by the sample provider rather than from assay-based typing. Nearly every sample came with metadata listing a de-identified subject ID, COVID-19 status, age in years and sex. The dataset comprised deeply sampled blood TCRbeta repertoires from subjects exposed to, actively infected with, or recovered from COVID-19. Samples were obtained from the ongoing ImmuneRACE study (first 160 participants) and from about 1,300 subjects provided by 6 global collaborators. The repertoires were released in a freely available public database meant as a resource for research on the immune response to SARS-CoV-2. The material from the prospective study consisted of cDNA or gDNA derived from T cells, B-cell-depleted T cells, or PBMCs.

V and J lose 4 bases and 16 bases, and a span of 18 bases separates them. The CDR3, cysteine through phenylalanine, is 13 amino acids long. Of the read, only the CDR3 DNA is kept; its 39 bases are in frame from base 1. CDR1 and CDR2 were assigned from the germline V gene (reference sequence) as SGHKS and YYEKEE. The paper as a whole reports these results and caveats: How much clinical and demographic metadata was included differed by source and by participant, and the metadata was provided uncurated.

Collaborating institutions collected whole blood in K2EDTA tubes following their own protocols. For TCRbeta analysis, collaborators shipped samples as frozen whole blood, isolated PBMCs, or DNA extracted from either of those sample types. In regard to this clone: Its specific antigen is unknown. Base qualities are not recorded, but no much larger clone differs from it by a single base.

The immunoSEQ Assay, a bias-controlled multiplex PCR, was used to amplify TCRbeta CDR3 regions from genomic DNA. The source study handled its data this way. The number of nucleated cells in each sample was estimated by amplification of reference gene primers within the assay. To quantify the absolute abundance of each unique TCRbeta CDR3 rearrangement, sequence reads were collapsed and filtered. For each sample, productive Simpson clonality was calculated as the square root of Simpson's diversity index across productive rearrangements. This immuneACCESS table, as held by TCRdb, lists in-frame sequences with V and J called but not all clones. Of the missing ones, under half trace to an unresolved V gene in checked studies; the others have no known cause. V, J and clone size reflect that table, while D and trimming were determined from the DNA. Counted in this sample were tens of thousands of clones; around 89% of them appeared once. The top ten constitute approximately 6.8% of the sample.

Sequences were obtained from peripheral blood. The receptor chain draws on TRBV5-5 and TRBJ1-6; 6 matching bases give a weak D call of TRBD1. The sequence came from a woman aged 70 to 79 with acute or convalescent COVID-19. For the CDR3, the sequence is CASSLRGGESLHF. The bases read TGTGCCAGCAGCCTTCGGGGGGGCGAAAGTCTCCACTTT.